This entry describes one TCR beta chain. Antigen unknown. Germline lookup yields CDR1 GTSNPN and CDR2 SVGIG (reference sequence). The CDR3 sequence is 12 residues long. Trimming shortened V by 1 base and J by 8 bases, and 9 bases separated the two germline ends. The data belong to a study of shared clonotypes between healthy human individuals. Study-wide results and caveats: What naive subsets generally showed was a larger estimated richness than memory subsets showed.

Generated by immunoSEQ multiplex PCR, the TCRdb table keeps only in-frame clones and is missing some. The sample lists more than 2 million clones, around 95% occurring once. The sequencing input was naive CD4+ T cells sorted from blood. Specified subset: CD45RA+ positively selected. The sequence derives from a man aged 18 to 29 in good health. This rearrangement joins TRBV30 to TRBJ2-1; D is unresolved. CDR3 nucleotide sequence: TGTGCCTGGAGTGGAACTACCCATGAGCAGTTCTTC. It is translated as CAWSGTTHEQFF. Drawing the rest from reference TRBV30 and TRBJ2-1, the complete variable domain is SQTIHQWPATLVQPVGSPLSLECTVEGTSNPNLYWYRQAAGRGLQLLFYSVGIGQISSEVPQNLSASRPQDRQFILSSKKLLLSDSGFYLCAWSGTTHEQFFGPGTRLTVL.